This T cell receptor beta chain was identified during a study of T cell responses to AZD1222 COVID-19 vaccine. The V and J ends lost 6 bases and 1 base, in that order; junction bases with no gene match: 4. Germline CDR1 reads KGHSH; CDR2 reads LQKENI. This CDR3 is built from 14 residues. Sequenced by immunoSEQ multiplex PCR; TCRdb stores in-frame clones only, minus some. The sample lists around 190,000 clones; about 86% were seen once. V gene TRBV18 combines with J gene TRBJ1-1; 8 bases align to TRBD1. Source: peripheral blood, taken 28 days after the second AZD1222 dose. The origin of this receptor is an adult who received the AZD1222 COVID-19 vaccine. This CDR3 reads CASSVGQANTEAFF. In DNA form, the CDR3 reads TGTGCCAGCTCGGTGGGACAGGCGAACACTGAAGCTTTCTTT.